This section outlines one TCR beta chain sequence together with its context. The data were obtained in a study of blood T cell repertoires in COVID-19. About the research overall: Sites across the United States, Italy and Spain contributed samples from acute and convalescent COVID-19. T cells, B-cell-depleted T cells, or PBMCs provided the cDNA or gDNA that served as material.

Authors' methods: Reference gene primer amplification in the assay estimated nucleated cell counts. Using immunoSEQ multiplex PCR, the repertoire was profiled, and TCRdb retains in-frame clones only, with some absent. D and trimming come from the DNA, and the V and J calls and clone size come from that table. The sample consists of a few hundred thousand clones, roughly 86% of them appearing once. The CDR3 is 13 amino acids. Trimming cost V 0 bases and J 5 bases, with 6 bases left between them. Germline V lookup: CDR1 SGHAT, CDR2 FQNNGV. The V gene is TRBV11-2, the J gene TRBJ2-3; D is perhaps TRBD2 (5 bases). The sequencing input was peripheral blood. The receptor comes from a woman between 45 and 65 years old with acute or convalescent COVID-19. This CDR3 is CASSLDGGDTQYF. The CDR3, as DNA: TGTGCCAGCAGCTTAGATGGAGGAGATACGCAGTATTTT.